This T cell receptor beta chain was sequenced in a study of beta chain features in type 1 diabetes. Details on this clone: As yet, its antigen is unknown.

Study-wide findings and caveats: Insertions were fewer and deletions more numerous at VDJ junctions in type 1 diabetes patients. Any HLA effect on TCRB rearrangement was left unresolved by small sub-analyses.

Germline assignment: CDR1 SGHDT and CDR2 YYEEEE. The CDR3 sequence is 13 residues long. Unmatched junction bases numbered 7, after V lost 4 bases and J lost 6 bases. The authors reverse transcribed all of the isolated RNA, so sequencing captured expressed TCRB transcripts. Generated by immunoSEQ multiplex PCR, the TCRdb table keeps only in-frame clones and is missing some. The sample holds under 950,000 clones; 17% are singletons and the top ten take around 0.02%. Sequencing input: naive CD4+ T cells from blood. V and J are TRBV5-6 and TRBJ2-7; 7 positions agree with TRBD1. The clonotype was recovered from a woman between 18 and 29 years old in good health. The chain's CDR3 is CASSQGQMREQYF. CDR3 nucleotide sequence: TGTGCCAGCAGCCAGGGACAGATGCGCGAGCAGTACTTC. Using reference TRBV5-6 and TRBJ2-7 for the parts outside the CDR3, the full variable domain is DAGVTQSPTHLIKTRGQQVTLRCSPKSGHDTVSWYQQALGQGPQFIFQYYEEEERQRGNFPDRFSGHQFPNYSSELNVNALLLGDSALYLCASSQGQMREQYFGPGTRLTVT.